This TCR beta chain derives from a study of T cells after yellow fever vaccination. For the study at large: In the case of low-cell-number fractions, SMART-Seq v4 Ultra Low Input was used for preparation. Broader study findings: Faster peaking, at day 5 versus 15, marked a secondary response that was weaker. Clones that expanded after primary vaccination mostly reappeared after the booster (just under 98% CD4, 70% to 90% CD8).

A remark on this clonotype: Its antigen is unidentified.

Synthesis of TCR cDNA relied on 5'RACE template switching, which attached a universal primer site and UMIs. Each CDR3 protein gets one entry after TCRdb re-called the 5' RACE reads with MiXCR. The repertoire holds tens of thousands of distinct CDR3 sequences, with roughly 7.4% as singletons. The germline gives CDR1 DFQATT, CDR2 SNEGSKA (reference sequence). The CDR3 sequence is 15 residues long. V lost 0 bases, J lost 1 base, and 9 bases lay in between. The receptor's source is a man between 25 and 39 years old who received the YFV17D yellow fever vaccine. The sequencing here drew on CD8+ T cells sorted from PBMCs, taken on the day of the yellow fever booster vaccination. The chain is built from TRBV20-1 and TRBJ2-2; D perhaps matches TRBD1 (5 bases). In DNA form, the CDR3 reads TGCAGTGCTAGAGATCTTAGGGGGAACACCGGGGAGCTGTTTTTT. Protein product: CSARDLRGNTGELFF.